The 2 T cell receptor beta chains below were found in one sample sequenced in a study of spatial heterogeneity in lung cancer. MiXCR was run by TCRdb on the 5' RACE reads, yielding one entry per CDR3 protein. This sample has approximately 3,800 distinct CDR3 sequences, with under 3% found just once. Time point defined: sample taken at primary tumor resection. The specimen comprised normal lung tissue next to the tumor, sampled at surgery. The receptors derive from a female donor with early-stage non-small cell lung cancer.

This clonotype is medium-sized (0.01 to 0.1%) in the sample. This chain uses TRBV19 with TRBJ1-1, with 7 bases identical to TRBD1. Trimming cost V 6 bases and J 4 bases; bases outside gene matches: 5. This CDR3 has 13 residues. Germline values: CDR1 LNHDA, CDR2 SQIVND (reference sequence). CDR3 nucleotide sequence: TGTGCCAGTAGCCCAGACAGGGCCACTGAAGCTTTCTTT. Amino acid sequence: CASSPDRATEAFF.

In this sample, this clonotype turned up many times. This rearrangement joins TRBV6-6 to TRBJ2-1, with unresolved D. The length of the CDR3 is 15 residues. Deletions cut 6 bases from V and 3 bases from J, with 15 bases between. Germline values: CDR1 MNHNY, CDR2 SVGAGI (reference sequence). CDR3 residues: CASSANSQSYNEQFF. CDR3 in DNA: TGTGCCAGCAGCGCCAATAGCCAGAGCTACAATGAGCAGTTCTTC.